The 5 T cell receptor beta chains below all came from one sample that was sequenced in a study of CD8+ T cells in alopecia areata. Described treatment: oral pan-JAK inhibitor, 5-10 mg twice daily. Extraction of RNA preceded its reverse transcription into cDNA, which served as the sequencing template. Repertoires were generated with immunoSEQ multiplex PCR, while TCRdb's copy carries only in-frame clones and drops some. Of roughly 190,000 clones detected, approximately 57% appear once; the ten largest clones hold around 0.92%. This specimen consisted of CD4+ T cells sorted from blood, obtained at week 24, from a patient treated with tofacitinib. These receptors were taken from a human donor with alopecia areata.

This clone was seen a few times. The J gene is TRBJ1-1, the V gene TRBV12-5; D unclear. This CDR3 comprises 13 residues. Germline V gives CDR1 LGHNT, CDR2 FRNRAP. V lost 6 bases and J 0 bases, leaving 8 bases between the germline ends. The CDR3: CASGPDLNTEAFF. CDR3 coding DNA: TGTGCTAGTGGACCGGACCTGAACACTGAAGCTTTCTTT.

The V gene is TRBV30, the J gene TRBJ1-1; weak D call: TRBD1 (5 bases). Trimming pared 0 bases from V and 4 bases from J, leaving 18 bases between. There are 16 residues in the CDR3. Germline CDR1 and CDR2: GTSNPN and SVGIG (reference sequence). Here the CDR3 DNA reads TGTGCCTGGAGTGTCGGGACTGTCAAAGGCGTCACTGAAGCTTTCTTT. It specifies CAWSVGTVKGVTEAFF.

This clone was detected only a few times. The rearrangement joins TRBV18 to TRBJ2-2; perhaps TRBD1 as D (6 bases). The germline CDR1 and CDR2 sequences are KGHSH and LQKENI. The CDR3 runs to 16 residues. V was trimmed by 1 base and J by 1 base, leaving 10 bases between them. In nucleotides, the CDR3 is TGTGCCAGCTCACCACGACAAGGGGGGAACACCGGGGAGCTGTTTTTT. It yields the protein CASSPRQGGNTGELFF.

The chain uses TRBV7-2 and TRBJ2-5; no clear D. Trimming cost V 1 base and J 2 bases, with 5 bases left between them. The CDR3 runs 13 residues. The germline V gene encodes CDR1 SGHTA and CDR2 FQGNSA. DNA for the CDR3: TGTGCCAGCAGCTTAGTACCACAAGAGACCCAGTACTTC. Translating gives CASSLVPQETQYF.

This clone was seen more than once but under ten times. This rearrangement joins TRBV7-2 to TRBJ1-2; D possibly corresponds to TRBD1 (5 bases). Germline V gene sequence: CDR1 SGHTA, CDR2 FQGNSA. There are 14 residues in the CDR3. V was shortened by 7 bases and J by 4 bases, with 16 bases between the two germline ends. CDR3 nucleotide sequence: TGTGCCAGCACTAGGGGAGGGGCGCCCTATGGCTACACCTTC. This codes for CASTRGGAPYGYTF. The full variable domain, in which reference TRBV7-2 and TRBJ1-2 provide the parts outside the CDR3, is GAGVSQSPSNKVTEKGKDVELRCDPISGHTALYWYRQSLGQGLEFLIYFQGNSAPDKSGLPSDRFSAERTGGSVSTLTIQRTQQEDSAVYLCASTRGGAPYGYTFGSGTRLTVV.